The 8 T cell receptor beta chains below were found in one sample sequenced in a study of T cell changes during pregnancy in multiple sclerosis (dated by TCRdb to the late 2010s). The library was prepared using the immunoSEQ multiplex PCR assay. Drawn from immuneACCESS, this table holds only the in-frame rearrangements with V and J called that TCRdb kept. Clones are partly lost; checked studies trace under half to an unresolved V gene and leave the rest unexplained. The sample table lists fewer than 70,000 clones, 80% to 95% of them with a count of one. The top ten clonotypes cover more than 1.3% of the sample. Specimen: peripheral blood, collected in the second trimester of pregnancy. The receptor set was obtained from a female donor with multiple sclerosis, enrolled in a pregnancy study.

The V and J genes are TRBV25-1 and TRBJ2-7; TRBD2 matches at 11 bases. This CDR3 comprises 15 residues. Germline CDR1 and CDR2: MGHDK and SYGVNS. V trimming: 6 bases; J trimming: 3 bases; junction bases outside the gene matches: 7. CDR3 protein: CASSHPSGGLYEQYF. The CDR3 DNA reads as TGTGCCAGCAGCCATCCTAGCGGGGGGCTCTACGAGCAGTACTTC.

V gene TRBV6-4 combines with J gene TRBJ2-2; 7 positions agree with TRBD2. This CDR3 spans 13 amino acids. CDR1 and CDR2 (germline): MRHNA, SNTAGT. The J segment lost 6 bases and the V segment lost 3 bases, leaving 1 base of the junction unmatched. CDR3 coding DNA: TGTGCCAGCAGTGAGGGGGGGGCCGGGGAGCTGTTTTTT. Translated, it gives CASSEGGAGELFF.

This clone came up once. The CDR3 loop reads CASSKYCRTGGNEQFF. The CDR3 bases are TGTGCCAGCAGCAAATACTGTCGGACAGGAGGGAATGAGCAGTTCTTC. J is TRBJ2-1 and V is TRBV21-1; the tabulated D call, TRBD1, remains unverified against the DNA. TRBV21-1 is a known pseudogene. The CDR3 loop spans 16 amino acids.

The CDR3 DNA reads TGTGCCAGCAGCACGACTAGCGGGAGCTCTGGGGCCAACGTCCTGACTTTC. Its translation is CASSTTSGSSGANVLTF. This chain connects TRBV7-9 to TRBJ2-6; 12 bases line up with TRBD2. Germline CDR1 and CDR2: SEHNR and FQNEAQ (reference sequence). Trimming cost V 5 bases and J 0 bases; bases outside gene matches: 2. The length of the CDR3 is 17 residues.

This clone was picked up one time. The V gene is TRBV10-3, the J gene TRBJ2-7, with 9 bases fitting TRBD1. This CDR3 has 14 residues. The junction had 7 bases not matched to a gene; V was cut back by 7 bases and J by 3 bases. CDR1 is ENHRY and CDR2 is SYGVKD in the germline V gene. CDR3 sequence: CAINQGQGFYEQYF. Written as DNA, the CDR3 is TGTGCCATCAACCAGGGACAGGGTTTCTACGAGCAGTACTTC.

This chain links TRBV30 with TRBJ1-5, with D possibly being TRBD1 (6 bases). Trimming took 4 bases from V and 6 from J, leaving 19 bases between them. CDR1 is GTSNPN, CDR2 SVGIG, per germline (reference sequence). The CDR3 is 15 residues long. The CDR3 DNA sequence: TGTGCCTGGACCATGACAGGCCATCCGGGTCAGCCCCAGCATTTT. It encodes CAWTMTGHPGQPQHF. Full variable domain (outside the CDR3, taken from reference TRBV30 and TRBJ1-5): SQTIHQWPATLVQPVGSPLSLECTVEGTSNPNLYWYRQAAGRGLQLLFYSVGIGQISSEVPQNLSASRPQDRQFILSSKKLLLSDSGFYLCAWTMTGHPGQPQHFGDGTRLSIL.

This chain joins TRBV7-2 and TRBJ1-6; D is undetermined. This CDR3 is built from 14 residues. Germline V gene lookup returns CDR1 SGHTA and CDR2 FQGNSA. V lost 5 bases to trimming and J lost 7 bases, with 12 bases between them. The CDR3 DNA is TGTGCCAGCAGCCCCCTAAGAGGGAATTCACCCCTCCACTTT. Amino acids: CASSPLRGNSPLHF.

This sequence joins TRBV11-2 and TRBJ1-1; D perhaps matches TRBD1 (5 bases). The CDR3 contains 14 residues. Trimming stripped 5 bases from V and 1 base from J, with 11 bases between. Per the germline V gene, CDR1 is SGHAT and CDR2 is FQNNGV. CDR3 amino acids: CASSLRQWNTEAFF. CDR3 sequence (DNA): TGTGCCAGCAGCCTGAGACAGTGGAACACTGAAGCTTTCTTT.